This TCR beta chain was observed in a study of chemoradiotherapy in HPV16-positive cancers (dated by TCRdb to between 2021 and 2023). Regarding the study in general: Candidate HPV-specific T-cell clones and common TCR motifs were defined by functional T-cell assays performed on cells from a couple of HPV16-positive patients. The candidate HPV-specific TCRs and motifs were subsequently tracked in TCR repertoires obtained from 65 to 95 patients with HPV-related cancers. The study asked whether T-cell immunity to the HPV oncoproteins E6 and E7 changes during chemoradiotherapy and whether this immunity affects survival. What the authors observed across the whole study: Among HPV16-positive patients, expansion of HPV-responsive T cells during chemoradiotherapy was associated with better recurrence-free survival. Expansion of candidate HPV-specific clones and E7-related TCR motifs was observed in the tumor microenvironment during treatment, whereas no such expansion was observed for non-HPV-specific T cells. The functional definition of HPV-specific T cells was derived from only a couple of HPV16-positive patients, and the survival association was reported for HPV16-positive patients.

Library prep was done by the immunoSEQ multiplex PCR assay. Drawn from immuneACCESS, this table holds only the in-frame rearrangements with V and J called that TCRdb kept. Clones are partly lost; checked studies trace under half to an unresolved V gene and leave the rest unexplained. This sample holds more than 7,500 clones; roughly 80% were observed only once. Of the sample, about 8.5% falls within the top ten clones. As concerns this clone: Its specific antigen is unknown. No much larger clone is present one base from it, and per-base qualities are unavailable.

Repertoires were sampled repeatedly over the course of chemoradiotherapy so that clonal expansion in the tumor microenvironment could be followed. The germline V gene supplies CDR1 SGDLS and CDR2 YYNGEE. V is cut back by 3 bases and J by 2 bases, with 2 bases in the junction unmatched. The CDR3 numbers 15 residues from cysteine through phenylalanine. The CDR3 DNA has 45 bases and is translated from base 1. This sequence was found in a human donor with HPV-associated anogenital cancer. This chain is built from TRBV9 and TRBJ2-1; TRBD1 fits 10 bases in the junction. Collection took place from a patient who underwent chemoradiotherapy. The CDR3 region has the sequence CASSAGQGTYNEQFF. The nucleotide sequence reads as follows: TGTGCCAGCAGCGCGGGACAGGGGACCTACAATGAGCAGTTCTTC.